Here is one TCR beta chain with its context. The target antigen is unknown. Alopecia areata patients provided lesional scalp punch biopsies and peripheral blood, both collected for the study. Sorting separated CD4+ and CD8+ T cells out of PBMCs. The sample belongs to a study of CD8+ T cells in alopecia areata. Extraction and reverse transcription of RNA yielded cDNA as the sequencing template. Here immunoSEQ multiplex PCR was the method, and the copy in TCRdb shows in-frame clones only, minus some. The table shows around 140,000 clones, with around 60% occurring only once. The CDR3 is made up of 15 amino acids. Regarding the study as a whole: Elevated clonality characterized lesional scalp relative to normal scalp, particularly in alopecia totalis/universalis.

This chain uses TRBV21-1 with TRBJ1-5. TRBV21-1 is listed as a pseudogene. The receptor was isolated from a human donor with alopecia areata. The source material was CD4+ T cells sorted from blood, sampled at week 0. This CDR3 reads CASSKGRDCNQPQHF. The CDR3, as DNA: TGTGCCAGCAGCAAAGGAAGGGACTGCAATCAGCCCCAGCATTTT.